This TCR beta chain was identified during a study of spatial heterogeneity in lung cancer. Described time point: sample taken at primary tumor resection. Whole RNA came from tumor, nontumor lung or frozen PBMC and was sequenced without being sorted. TCRdb recomputed calls from the 5' RACE reads with MiXCR, one row per CDR3 protein. The data hold approximately 12,000 distinct CDR3 sequences, with roughly 6.2% observed a single time. This clonotype was counted many times. Found in a library prepared for alpha chains, this beta chain is an off-target read, and its abundance has little meaning. The specimen was normal lung tissue next to the tumor, collected at surgery. The TCR originated in a male donor with early-stage non-small cell lung cancer.

DNA for the CDR3: TGTGCCAGCAGCTTCTTCCTGGGTACCACTGAAGCTTTCTTT. This encodes CASSFFLGTTEAFF. The chain joins TRBV11-2 to TRBJ1-1; D is unresolved. Germline CDR1 reads SGHAT; CDR2 reads FQNNGV. The ends were cut back, 3 bases at V and 4 bases at J, with 12 bases in the middle. The CDR3 is made up of 14 amino acids.